Presented here are 22 T cell receptor beta chains from one specimen sequenced in a study of CD8 T cells in Susac syndrome (dated by TCRdb to about 2019). Library preparation was by the immunoSEQ multiplex PCR assay. RNA was extracted with the RNeasy kit and 0.5 to 1 ug was reverse transcribed using random hexamers. The public sequencing data were trimmed at Q25 with fastp and processed into clonotypes with MiXCR by TCRdb, which kept only in-frame beta chains. Rows are combined by CDR3 protein, so each entry shows the most common genes and DNA. The sample records about 190,000 distinct CDR3 sequences, approximately 95% of which are singletons. The ten largest clones take up roughly 0.1% of the sample. Material: CD4+ T cells from PBMCs. The origin of the receptors is a human donor in good health.

J is TRBJ2-7 and V is TRBV20-1, with TRBD2 as a possible D gene (5 bases). Germline V lookup: CDR1 DFQATT, CDR2 SNEGSKA (reference sequence). V lost 5 bases and J 3 bases, leaving 14 bases between the germline ends. There are 13 residues in the CDR3. DNA of the CDR3: TGCAGTGCTCGGATCGCAGGAGGCTACGAGCAGTACTTC. Amino acid sequence: CSARIAGGYEQYF.

The chain uses TRBV4-3 and TRBJ2-7, with unresolved D. Trimming left V 3 bases short and J 4 bases short, with 10 bases between. The CDR3 has 13 amino acids. The germline gives CDR1 LGHNA, CDR2 YSLEER. The CDR3 here is CASSHPPSYEQYF. The CDR3, as DNA: TGCGCCAGCAGCCACCCCCCAAGTTACGAGCAGTACTTC.

The gene calls are TRBV7-9 and TRBJ1-2, with D uncertain. The CDR3 sequence is 12 residues long. V was pared by 5 bases and J by 4 bases, with 8 bases between. Germline loops: CDR1 SEHNR, CDR2 FQNEAQ (reference sequence). This CDR3 reads CASSIRAYGYTF. The CDR3 DNA follows: TGTGCCAGCAGCATTCGGGCCTATGGCTACACCTTC.

This clonotype appeared once. The chain has TRBV7-8 and TRBJ1-5; D gene ambiguous. The length of the CDR3 is 15 residues. V gave up 0 bases and J gave up 4 bases, with 10 bases separating them. The germline gives CDR1 SGHVS, CDR2 FQNEAQ. CDR3 sequence (DNA): TGTGCCAGCAGCTTAGCTCCGTCGATAAATCAGCCCCAGCATTTT. It yields the protein CASSLAPSINQPQHF.

The CDR3 bases are TGTGCCAGCAGCGAGGGTTGGGGACTCTACAATGAGCAGTTCTTC. Protein: CASSEGWGLYNEQFF. The V gene is TRBV9, the J gene TRBJ2-1, with a weak D call TRBD2 (6 bases). The CDR3 contains 15 residues. CDR1 SGDLS and CDR2 YYNGEE come from the germline V gene. V was clipped by 3 bases and J by 3 bases, with 13 bases between them.

This chain uses TRBV7-9 with TRBJ1-1; the D is unclear. The CDR3 runs 13 residues. Germline V gene lookup returns CDR1 SEHNR and CDR2 FQNEAQ (reference sequence). Trimming took 4 bases from V and 2 from J, leaving 8 bases between them. The CDR3 DNA reads TGTGCCAGCAGCTGGGAAAGAAACACTGAAGCTTTCTTT. As protein: CASSWERNTEAFF.

The chain has TRBV21-1 and TRBJ2-7; TRBD2 reflects the table's D call only, with no check against the DNA. TRBV21-1 is labeled a pseudogene. The CDR3 has 15 residues. The CDR3 region has the DNA TGTGCCAGCAGCAAAAAAGGCCAGGAGGGCTACGAGCAGTACGTC. Protein product: CASSKKGQEGYEQYV.

The rearrangement uses TRBV9 and TRBJ2-3; D is unclear. The V gene's germline CDR1 is SGDLS and CDR2 YYNGEE. V was clipped by 3 bases and J by 0 bases, with 11 bases between them. The CDR3 is 15 residues long. The CDR3, as DNA: TGTGCCAGCAGCGACAGCTCATCAAGCACAGATACGCAGTATTTT. Translating it yields CASSDSSSSTDTQYF. The full variable domain, completed using reference TRBV9 and TRBJ2-3, is DSGVTQTPKHLITATGQRVTLRCSPRSGDLSVYWYQQSLDQGLQFLIQYYNGEERAKGNILERFSAQQFPDLHSELNLSSLELGDSALYFCASSDSSSSTDTQYFGPGTRLTVL.

V and J are TRBV20-1 and TRBJ2-5; 10 nucleotides line up with TRBD1. Germline lookup yields CDR1 DFQATT and CDR2 SNEGSKA (reference sequence). CDR3 length: 15 amino acids. The trim removed 5 bases at V and 3 bases at J, leaving 9 bases unmatched. In nucleotides, the CDR3 is TGCAGTGCTCCATCAAACGGACAGGGGGAAGAGACCCAGTACTTC. It yields the protein CSAPSNGQGEETQYF.

This chain links TRBV20-1 with TRBJ2-5; TRBD1 or TRBD2 may be the D gene (5 bases each). Per the germline V gene, CDR1 is DFQATT and CDR2 is SNEGSKA (reference sequence). This CDR3 has 16 residues. The V gene lost 0 bases and the J gene lost 7 bases, with 21 bases spanning the gap. CDR3 nucleotide sequence: TGCAGTGCTAGAGATCCCGGGACGGAGGATTTCGTGACCCAGTACTTC. Protein product: CSARDPGTEDFVTQYF.

The V gene is TRBV24-1, the J gene TRBJ2-3, with D hard to call. V dropped 3 bases and J dropped 1 base, with 10 bases sitting between them. CDR1 KGHDR and CDR2 SFDVKD come from the germline V gene. CDR3 length: 15 residues. The CDR3: CATSDAYQGTDTQYF. The CDR3, as DNA: TGTGCCACCAGTGATGCATACCAAGGCACAGATACGCAGTATTTT.

The genes are TRBV4-3 and TRBJ1-6; a weak D match, TRBD1 (5 bases). V gave up 4 bases and J gave up 10 bases, with 17 bases separating them. CDR3 size: 15 residues. Germline V gene sequence: CDR1 LGHNA, CDR2 YSLEER. The CDR3 nucleotides read TGCGCCAGCAGCCTCCTCCCGCAGGGCCGGTCACCCCTCCACTTT. It specifies CASSLLPQGRSPLHF.

The chain combines TRBV7-3 with TRBJ2-3, with 7 bases identical to TRBD2. Per the germline V gene, CDR1 is SGHTA and CDR2 is FQGTGA. Unmatched junction bases numbered 4, after V lost 3 bases and J lost 4 bases. The CDR3 is made up of 14 amino acids. The CDR3 coding sequence is TGTGCCAGCAGCTTGGGAGGGCCCTCAGATACGCAGTATTTT. It specifies CASSLGGPSDTQYF.

The J gene is TRBJ1-2, the V gene TRBV9, with D unclear. The CDR3 is 14 amino acids. Germline V gene sequence: CDR1 SGDLS, CDR2 YYNGEE. Trimming shortened V by 0 bases and J by 4 bases, and 10 bases separated the two germline ends. Here the CDR3 DNA reads TGTGCCAGCAGCGTAGCGGCGGCGAGCTATGGCTACACCTTC. Its protein is CASSVAAASYGYTF.

This clonotype occurred once. This chain links TRBV6-5 with TRBJ1-2; possible D gene TRBD1, 6 bases. From germline, CDR1 is MNHEY and CDR2 SVGAGI. V shed 2 bases and J shed 5 bases, with 21 bases lying between them. This CDR3 contains 17 residues. CDR3 sequence (DNA): TGTGCCAGCAGTTACGACATTGCCGGGGGCGAGGATTATGGCTACACCTTC. It codes for CASSYDIAGGEDYGYTF.

This clonotype has only one observation. V and J are TRBV12-3 or TRBV12-4 and TRBJ2-5, with TRBD2 identical over 10 bases. The length of the CDR3 is 14 residues. Trimming removed 6 bases from V and 4 bases from J; junction bases left unmatched: 5. The DNA of the CDR3 is TGTGCCAGCAGCCGGACTAGCGGCCCAGAGACCCAGTACTTC. This sequence encodes CASSRTSGPETQYF.

This chain uses TRBV24-1 with TRBJ1-5; possible D gene TRBD1, 5 bases. The CDR3 covers 14 residues. V lost 2 bases and J lost 7, with 11 bases in between. Germline loops: CDR1 KGHDR, CDR2 SFDVKD. CDR3 amino acids: CATSDSSGSQPQHF. The DNA of the CDR3 is TGTGCCACCAGTGATTCCTCAGGGTCCCAGCCCCAGCATTTT.

The CDR3 loop reads CASRPQGTEAFF. CDR3 sequence (DNA): TGTGCCAGTAGGCCACAGGGAACTGAAGCTTTCTTT. The J gene is TRBJ1-1, the V gene TRBV19, with a weak D call TRBD1 (6 bases). The CDR3 has 12 amino acids. The germline V gene has CDR1 LNHDA and CDR2 SQIVND (reference sequence). V shed 6 bases and J shed 5 bases, with 10 bases lying between them. Drawing the rest from reference TRBV19 and TRBJ1-1, the complete variable domain is DGGITQSPKYLFRKEGQNVTLSCEQNLNHDAMYWYRQDPGQGLRLIYYSQIVNDFQKGDIAEGYSVSREKKESFPLTVTSAQKNPTAFYLCASRPQGTEAFFGQGTRLTVV.

Note on this clonotype: The junction and the germline gene differ at one end; a read error may be behind it. The chain is built from TRBV7-2 and TRBJ2-1, with TRBD2 matching over 14 bases. The CDR3 totals 14 residues. Germline V gene sequence: CDR1 SGHTA, CDR2 FQGNSA. Here the CDR3 reads CASSTGLAGVFRVF. In nucleotides, the CDR3 is TGTGCCAGCAGCACGGGACTAGCGGGAGTTTTCAGGGTCTTC.

This chain uses TRBV27 with TRBJ2-2, with unresolved D. V gave up 3 bases and J gave up 4 bases, with 6 bases separating them. This CDR3 contains 13 residues. CDR1 and CDR2 from the germline V gene are MNHEY and SMNVEV (reference sequence). Here the CDR3 reads CASSFLATGELFF. The CDR3 nucleotides read TGTGCCAGCAGTTTCTTGGCCACCGGGGAGCTGTTTTTT.

V gene TRBV5-1 combines with J gene TRBJ2-2; 8 positions match TRBD2. There are 17 residues in the CDR3. Per germline, CDR1 SGHRS and CDR2 YFSETQ. V was pared by 3 bases and J by 5 bases, with 12 bases of the junction left unmatched. This chain's CDR3 is CASSSQTGTRRTGELFF. CDR3 in DNA: TGCGCCAGCAGCTCCCAAACCGGGACTAGACGGACCGGGGAGCTGTTTTTT.

This chain links TRBV20-1 with TRBJ2-1; TRBD2 matches at 8 bases. In germline, CDR1 is DFQATT, CDR2 SNEGSKA (reference sequence). The CDR3 covers 15 residues. V lost 6 bases and J lost 4; bases outside the gene matches: 11. The CDR3 sequence: CSAGLARNYYNEQFF. In nucleotides, the CDR3 is TGCAGTGCAGGACTAGCCCGAAACTATTACAATGAGCAGTTCTTC.